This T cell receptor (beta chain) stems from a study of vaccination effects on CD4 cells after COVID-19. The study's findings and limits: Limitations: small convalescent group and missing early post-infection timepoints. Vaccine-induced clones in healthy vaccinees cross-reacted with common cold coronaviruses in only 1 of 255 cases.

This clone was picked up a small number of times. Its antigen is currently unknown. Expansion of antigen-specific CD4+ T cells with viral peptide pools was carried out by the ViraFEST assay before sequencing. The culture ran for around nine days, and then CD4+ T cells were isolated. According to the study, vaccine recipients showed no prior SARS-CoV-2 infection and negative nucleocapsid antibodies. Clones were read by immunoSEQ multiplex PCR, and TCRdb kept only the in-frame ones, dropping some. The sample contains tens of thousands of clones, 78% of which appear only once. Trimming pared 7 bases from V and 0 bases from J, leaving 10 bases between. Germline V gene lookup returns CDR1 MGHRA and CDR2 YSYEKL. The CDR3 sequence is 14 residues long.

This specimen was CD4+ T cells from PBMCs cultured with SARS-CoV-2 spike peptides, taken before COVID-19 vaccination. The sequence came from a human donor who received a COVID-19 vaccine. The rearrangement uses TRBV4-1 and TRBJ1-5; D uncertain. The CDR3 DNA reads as TGCGCCAGCAACCGGGATTATAGCAATCAGCCCCAGCATTTT. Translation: CASNRDYSNQPQHF.